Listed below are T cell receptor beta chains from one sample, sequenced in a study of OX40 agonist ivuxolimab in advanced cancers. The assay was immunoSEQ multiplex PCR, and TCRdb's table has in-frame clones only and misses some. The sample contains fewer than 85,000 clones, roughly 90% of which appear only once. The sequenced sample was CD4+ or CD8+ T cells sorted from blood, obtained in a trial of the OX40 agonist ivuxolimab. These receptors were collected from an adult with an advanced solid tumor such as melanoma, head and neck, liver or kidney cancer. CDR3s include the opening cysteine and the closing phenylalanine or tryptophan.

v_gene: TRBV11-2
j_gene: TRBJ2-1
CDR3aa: CASSFLRGIYNEQFF

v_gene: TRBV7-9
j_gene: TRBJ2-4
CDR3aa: CASSLIGLGKNIQYF

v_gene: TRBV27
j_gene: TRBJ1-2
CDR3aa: CASSGLPNYGYTF

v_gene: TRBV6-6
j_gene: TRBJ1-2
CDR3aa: CASLDPNYGYTF

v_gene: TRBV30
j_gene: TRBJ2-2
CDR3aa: CAWKEGGELFF

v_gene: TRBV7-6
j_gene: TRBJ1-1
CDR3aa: CASSRTGRTEAFF

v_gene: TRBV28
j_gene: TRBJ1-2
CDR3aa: CASKPGQGAAGYTF

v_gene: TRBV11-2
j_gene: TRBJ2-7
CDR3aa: CASSLAGTGVYEQYF

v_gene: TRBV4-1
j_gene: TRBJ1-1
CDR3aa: CASSQDLARRTEAFF

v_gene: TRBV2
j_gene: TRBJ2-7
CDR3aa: CASSYAGEQYF